Shown below are 26 T cell receptor beta chains from a single sample sequenced in a study of blood T cell repertoires in COVID-19. TCRdb's table, derived via immunoSEQ multiplex PCR, lists solely in-frame clones and lacks some. The data show hundreds of thousands of clones, approximately 87% seen once. What was sequenced was PBMCs or T cells enriched from blood (not recorded which). The receptors were sampled from a woman aged 45-60 years in a cohort exposed to, infected with or recovered from COVID-19 (not recorded which).

This clone occurred once. The V call is TRBV5-6, the J call TRBJ1-3; D unclear. The germline V gene encodes CDR1 SGHDT and CDR2 YYEEEE. The CDR3 is made up of 13 amino acids. The ends were cut back, 3 bases at V and 4 bases at J, with 8 bases in the middle. The CDR3 DNA sequence: TGTGCCAGCAGCTGGGCCCAGGGAAACACCATATATTTT. As protein: CASSWAQGNTIYF.

The chain recombines TRBV3-1 (or the pseudogene TRBV3-2) with TRBJ1-6, with D maybe TRBD1 (5 bases). Germline CDR1 reads LGHDT; CDR2 reads YNNKEL (reference sequence). Trimming took 1 base from V and 5 from J, leaving 9 bases between them. The CDR3 runs 15 residues. DNA for the CDR3: TGTGCCAGCAGCCAAGGGCAGGGCAATAATTCACCCCTCCACTTT. This codes for CASSQGQGNNSPLHF.

The chain recombines TRBV19 with TRBJ1-6, with TRBD1 identical over 10 bases. This CDR3 has 12 residues. Germline V gene lookup returns CDR1 LNHDA and CDR2 SQIVND (reference sequence). V shed 11 bases and J 10 bases; nucleotides not matched to a gene: 5. CDR3 bases: TGTGCCGCCCGGGACAGGGGATCACCCCTCCACTTT. Protein product: CAARDRGSPLHF. The variable domain in full, with the rest retrieved from reference TRBV19 and TRBJ1-6, is DGGITQSPKYLFRKEGQNVTLSCEQNLNHDAMYWYRQDPGQGLRLIYYSQIVNDFQKGDIAEGYSVSREKKESFPLTVTSAQKNPTAFYLCAARDRGSPLHFGNGTRLTVT.

CDR3 region: CASRSSSTYEQYF. The CDR3 coding sequence is TGTGCCAGCAGGTCCTCCTCAACTTACGAGCAGTACTTC. The chain links TRBV28 to TRBJ2-7; D not certain. Trimming left V 6 bases short and J 4 bases short, with 13 bases between. Germline CDR1 is MDHEN and CDR2 is SYDVKM. The CDR3 runs to 13 residues.

This CDR3 is CASSVAGATNTGELFF. CDR3 coding DNA: TGTGCCAGCAGTGTTGCGGGGGCTACGAACACCGGGGAGCTGTTTTTT. V and J are TRBV2 and TRBJ2-2; perhaps TRBD2 as D (7 bases). The ends were cut back, 4 bases at V and 0 bases at J, with 12 bases in the middle. Germline loops: CDR1 SNHLY, CDR2 FYNNEI. CDR3 size: 16 residues.

The gene calls are TRBV6-2 or TRBV6-3 and TRBJ2-3, with 10 bases identical to TRBD2. Trimming at V came to 4 bases and at J to 4 bases, leaving 5 bases not matched to a gene. The CDR3 covers 15 residues. Germline V gene sequence: CDR1 MNHEY, CDR2 SVGEGT. The CDR3 bases are TGTGCCAGCAGTTTCTTAGCGGGGGGCCCAGATACGCAGTATTTT. Translating it yields CASSFLAGGPDTQYF.

The CDR3 coding sequence is TGCGCCAGCAGCCAGAAGGCCAGCATGGGACTAGCGGGTAAGATCTCCTACGAGCAGTACTTC. Amino acids: CASSQKASMGLAGKISYEQYF. The chain uses TRBV4-1 and TRBJ2-7; TRBD2 matches at 12 bases. This CDR3 has 21 residues. V dropped 3 bases and J dropped 0; count of bases not matched to a gene: 18. Germline values: CDR1 MGHRA, CDR2 YSYEKL.

With respect to this clone: The junction shows a germline mismatch at one end, possibly a read error. V gene TRBV20-1 combines with J gene TRBJ1-6; D may be TRBD1 (6 bases). Looked up from germline, CDR1 is DFQATT and CDR2 is SNEGSKA (reference sequence). The CDR3 consists of 11 residues. The CDR3 loop reads CSARERQDLHF. The CDR3 DNA follows: TGCAGTGCGAGAGAAAGACAGGACCTCCACTTT.

This clone appeared once. This chain uses TRBV5-6 with TRBJ2-5, with 8 nucleotides matching TRBD2. Trimming cost V 4 bases and J 4 bases; bases outside gene matches: 3. CDR1 and CDR2 from the germline V gene are SGHDT and YYEEEE. The CDR3 loop spans 13 amino acids. The DNA of the CDR3 is TGTGCCAGCAGCCGCACTAGCGGAGAGACCCAGTACTTC. Translation gives CASSRTSGETQYF.

The chain carries TRBV5-1 and TRBJ2-2; TRBD1 matches at 11 bases. The CDR3 loop spans 16 amino acids. Trimming at V came to 1 base and at J to 4 bases, leaving 3 bases not matched to a gene. Germline CDR1 and CDR2: SGHRS and YFSETQ. The CDR3 coding sequence is TGCGCCAGCAGCTTGTTTGGGACAGGGGGCACCGGGGAGCTGTTTTTT. The encoded protein is CASSLFGTGGTGELFF.

V is TRBV7-9 and J is TRBJ1-2; D is uncertain. Germline V lookup: CDR1 SEHNR, CDR2 FQNEAQ (reference sequence). This CDR3 comprises 12 residues. Trimming left V 5 bases short and J 4 bases short, with 8 bases between. CDR3 in amino acids: CASSPEFYGYTF. In DNA form, the CDR3 reads TGTGCCAGCAGCCCGGAGTTCTATGGCTACACCTTC.

This clone was seen a single time. The V gene is TRBV4-1, the J gene TRBJ1-6, with 9 bases aligning to TRBD1. Germline V lookup: CDR1 MGHRA, CDR2 YSYEKL. The CDR3 contains 16 residues. The V and J ends lost 2 bases and 6 bases, in that order; junction bases with no gene match: 5. In DNA, the CDR3 is TGCGCCAGCAGCCAACCCCTGGGACAGGGTAATTCACCCCTCCACTTT. This sequence encodes CASSQPLGQGNSPLHF.

In this sample, this clone turned up once. This rearrangement joins TRBV7-8 to TRBJ2-7; 11 nucleotides match TRBD1. CDR1 and CDR2 (germline): SGHVS, FQNEAQ. The CDR3 is 14 residues long. The V gene end was trimmed by 2 bases and the J gene end by 6 bases; junction bases not matched to a gene: 3. In DNA form, the CDR3 reads TGTGCCAGCAGCTTAAGGGACAGGGGGTTCGAGCAGTACTTC. Translation gives CASSLRDRGFEQYF.

This clone was found a few times. The rearrangement links TRBV6-2 or TRBV6-3 to TRBJ1-2, with D tentatively TRBD1 (5 bases). The CDR3 consists of 15 residues. The germline CDR1 and CDR2 sequences are MNHEY and SVGEGT. The V gene lost 2 bases and the J gene lost 2 bases, with 12 bases spanning the gap. DNA for the CDR3: TGTGCCAGCAGTTACGCTGGGGGGGTCAACTATGGCTACACCTTC. This sequence encodes CASSYAGGVNYGYTF.

The chain links TRBV21-1 to TRBJ1-1; the table's D call of TRBD1 was not tested on the DNA. TRBV21-1 is annotated as a pseudogene. CDR3 length: 13 residues. The CDR3 reads CASSIGTGGNAFF. In nucleotides, the CDR3 is TGTGCCAGCAGCATCGGGACAGGGGGAAATGCTTTCTTT.

A word on this clone: This sample also contains other DNA sequences that code for the same CDR3. The V call is TRBV9, the J call TRBJ1-3, with 7 bases matching TRBD1. V shed 0 bases, J shed 0 bases, and the junction held 3 bases outside the gene matches. The CDR3 spans 16 residues. The germline gives CDR1 SGDLS, CDR2 YYNGEE. The chain's CDR3 is CASSVAGTASGNTIYF. The CDR3, as DNA: TGTGCCAGCAGCGTAGCAGGGACAGCCTCTGGAAACACCATATATTTT.

At least ten counts were recorded for this clone. Its ends do not fully match the called genes, so a read error is possible. The J gene is TRBJ1-5, the V gene TRBV7-7, with D unclear. Germline CDR1 and CDR2: SSHAT and FNYEAQ (reference sequence). This CDR3 spans 14 amino acids. CDR3 DNA: TGTGCTAGCAGCCATCCGGTCGTGGTACAGCCCCAGCATTTT. Translating gives CASSHPVVVQPQHF.

The chain employs TRBV30 and TRBJ1-2; D not resolved. Germline V CDR1 and CDR2: GTSNPN, SVGIG (reference sequence). The CDR3 is 11 amino acids. V lost 2 bases and J lost 5, with 6 bases in between. CDR3 sequence reads: CAWSRDYGYTF. The CDR3 nucleotides are TGTGCCTGGAGTCGAGATTATGGCTACACCTTC. The variable domain in full, completed from reference TRBV30 and TRBJ1-2, reads SQTIHQWPATLVQPVGSPLSLECTVEGTSNPNLYWYRQAAGRGLQLLFYSVGIGQISSEVPQNLSASRPQDRQFILSSKKLLLSDSGFYLCAWSRDYGYTFGSGTRLTVV.

In the case of this clone: The sample carries other DNA sequences with the same CDR3. The rearrangement uses TRBV2 and TRBJ1-2; TRBD1 is a possible D gene (5 bases). The CDR3 contains 12 residues. With 6 bases removed from V and 4 bases from J, the gap between germline ends came to 9 bases. Germline values: CDR1 SNHLY, CDR2 FYNNEI. The CDR3 protein is CASSQDSYGYTF. For the CDR3, the DNA is TGTGCCAGCAGCCAAGACAGCTATGGCTACACCTTC.

The rearrangement uses TRBV24-1 and TRBJ2-3; weak D call: TRBD1 (5 bases). Germline lookup yields CDR1 KGHDR and CDR2 SFDVKD. The length of the CDR3 is 15 residues. The V end was cut by 3 bases, the J end by 0 bases, with 9 bases between. In DNA, the CDR3 is TGTGCCACCAGTGATCCACAGGCAAGCACAGATACGCAGTATTTT. Translation gives CATSDPQASTDTQYF.

This chain joins TRBV28 and TRBJ1-4; D gene uncertain. The length of the CDR3 is 16 residues. CDR1 and CDR2 (germline): MDHEN, SYDVKM. The V end was cut by 5 bases, the J end by 8 bases, with 21 bases between. The CDR3 is CASSGRRRDRMEKLFF. CDR3 DNA sequence: TGTGCCAGCAGTGGACGCCGGCGGGATCGGATGGAAAAACTGTTTTTT.

The rearrangement joins TRBV7-2 to TRBJ1-3; weak D call: TRBD1 (6 bases). V was clipped by 1 base and J by 5 bases, with 21 bases between them. This CDR3 is built from 18 residues. In germline, CDR1 is SGHTA, CDR2 FQGNSA. The CDR3 bases are TGTGCCAGCAGCTTAGTCGGGCGGGGGCGACGCGGAAGAAACACCATATATTTT. It codes for CASSLVGRGRRGRNTIYF.

The chain links TRBV5-1 to TRBJ2-1, with 11 bases lining up with TRBD2. This CDR3 spans 16 amino acids. J lost 5 bases, V lost 2 bases, and 6 bases had no gene match. CDR1 and CDR2 from the germline V gene are SGHRS and YFSETQ. The CDR3 loop reads CASSFSVAGGHNEQFF. The CDR3 DNA reads as TGCGCCAGCAGCTTCTCCGTAGCGGGGGGGCACAATGAGCAGTTCTTC.

The chain has TRBV6-5 and TRBJ1-3, with D perhaps matching TRBD1 (6 bases). V dropped 5 bases and J dropped 1 base, with 9 bases sitting between them. There are 14 residues in the CDR3. Germline CDR1 is MNHEY and CDR2 is SVGAGI. The CDR3 DNA is TGTGCCAGCAGTACAGGGCAATCTGGAAACACCATATATTTT. Translation gives CASSTGQSGNTIYF.

This chain connects TRBV5-1 to TRBJ2-7; 10 bases match TRBD1. The V gene's germline CDR1 is SGHRS and CDR2 YFSETQ. Losses at the gene ends were 4 bases for V and 4 bases for J; bases not matched to a gene: 5. The CDR3 has 14 amino acids. CDR3 in amino acids: CASSGTGDLYEQYF. Written as DNA, the CDR3 is TGCGCCAGCAGCGGGACAGGGGACTTATACGAGCAGTACTTC.

This clone was recorded a few times. The chain is built from TRBV4-2 and TRBJ1-1; D gene uncertain. This CDR3 spans 13 amino acids. The V end lost 0 bases, the J end lost 6 bases, and 8 bases lay between the germline ends. Per germline, CDR1 LGHNA and CDR2 YNFKEQ. The CDR3 nucleotides are TGTGCCAGCAGCCAAGATCAGATTGCTGAAGCTTTCTTT. Its translation: CASSQDQIAEAFF.